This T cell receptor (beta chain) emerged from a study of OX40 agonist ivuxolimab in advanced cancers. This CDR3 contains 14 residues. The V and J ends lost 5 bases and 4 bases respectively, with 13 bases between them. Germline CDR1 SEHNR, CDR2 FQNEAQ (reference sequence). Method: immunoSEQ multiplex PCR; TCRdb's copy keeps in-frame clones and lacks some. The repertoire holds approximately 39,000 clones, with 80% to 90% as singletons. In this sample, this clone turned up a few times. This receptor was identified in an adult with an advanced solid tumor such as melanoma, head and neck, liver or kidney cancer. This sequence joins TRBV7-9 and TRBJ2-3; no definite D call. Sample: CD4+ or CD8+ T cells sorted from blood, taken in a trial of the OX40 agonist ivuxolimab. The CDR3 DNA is TGTGCCAGCAGCCATACTTCCGGCCCAGATACGCAGTATTTT. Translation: CASSHTSGPDTQYF.